Included here is one T cell receptor (beta chain) sequence, with context. The antigen is not known. This sample is drawn from a study of graft-versus-host responses after intestinal transplantation. Across the study: Recipients obtained multivisceral, liver-intestinal, or isolated intestinal transplants.

Trimming removed 0 bases at V and 3 bases at J, with 9 bases between. Germline V gives CDR1 MRHNA, CDR2 SNTAGT. This CDR3 is 16 amino acids long. Study results and caveats: Among circulating GvH clones, peak levels were associated with early post-transplant declines in HvG clones. Patients who carried graft-donor T cell macrochimerism also had high graft-versus-host to host-versus-graft clonal ratios in their allografts.

Data came from immunoSEQ multiplex PCR; TCRdb stores just in-frame clones and leaves some out. Among 62,000 or so clones listed, 90% were seen once. The chain employs TRBV6-4 and TRBJ2-6; D is undetermined. The sample was unstimulated CD8+ T cells sorted from spleen or lymph node cells, taken before transplant. The source of this sequence is a human donor who was the organ donor for an intestinal transplant. CDR3 in DNA: TGTGCCAGCAGTGACTCGAGTGTTGGTGGGGCCAACGTCCTGACTTTC. Translation: CASSDSSVGGANVLTF.